The clone carrying this T cell receptor (beta chain) was recorded a few times. The data belong to a study of blood T cells in healthy people across ages. Each individual donor underwent a draw of about 9.1 milliliters of peripheral blood. In germline, CDR1 is MNHEY, CDR2 SVGEGT. V lost 6 bases to trimming and J lost 5 bases, with 19 bases between them. The CDR3 contains 15 residues. Through a sample-barcoded 5' primer and a J-beta primer mix, a second PCR was run for roughly 7 to 11 cycles. A tag from a template-switch adaptor with 12 random nucleotides marked each cDNA molecule. Sequencing recovered at least 2.5 million CDR3-containing paired-end reads from each sample. Via MiXCR, TCRdb re-called the 5' RACE reads, giving one row per CDR3 protein. The sample contains more than 600,000 distinct CDR3 sequences, 25% of which appear only once. These data were also filed under a second study, of T cells of mothers and their children. That paper notes: Relative to unrelated pairs, biologically related mother-child dyads exhibited marginally greater, non-significant overlap.

Sequencing input: blood. The chain links TRBV6-2 or TRBV6-3 to TRBJ2-5; tentatively, D is TRBD1 (6 bases). This TCR was sampled from a boy aged 5-17 years in good health. The CDR3 is CASSPRDIIVETQYF. The CDR3 DNA is TGTGCCAGCAGCCCCCGGGACATTATCGTGGAGACCCAGTACTTC.